One and the same sample provided the 32 T cell receptor beta chains below, sequenced in a study of shared clonotypes between healthy human individuals. Sequenced by immunoSEQ multiplex PCR; TCRdb stores in-frame clones only, minus some. The sample carries some 2.4 million clones, roughly 93% recorded once. The sample was naive CD4+ T cells from PBMCs. Subset noted: CD45RA+ positively selected. Receptor source: a man in his late teens or twenties in good health. Some clones in this sample may be carry-over from other donors' samples.

In this sample, this clone turned up once. V and J are TRBV7-9 and TRBJ2-3; weak D call: TRBD2 (5 bases). CDR3 length equals 16 residues. Germline V gene lookup returns CDR1 SEHNR and CDR2 FQNEAQ (reference sequence). Trimming stripped 6 bases from V and 0 bases from J, with 16 bases between. Here the CDR3 reads CASRVPPGRSTDTQYF. Here the CDR3 DNA reads TGTGCCAGCAGGGTACCGCCGGGAAGAAGCACAGATACGCAGTATTTT.

The chain carries TRBV5-4 and TRBJ1-5, with a weak D call TRBD1 (5 bases). The CDR3 length is 15 residues. Germline V gene data show CDR1 as SGHNT and CDR2 as YYREEE (reference sequence). The ends were cut back, 4 bases at V and 5 bases at J, with 16 bases in the middle. The CDR3 region is CASSAGPAKDQPQHF. The CDR3 DNA follows: TGTGCCAGCAGCGCGGGACCAGCAAAGGATCAGCCCCAGCATTTT.

The chain couples TRBV27 to TRBJ2-5; D is ambiguous. With 2 bases removed from V and 1 base from J, the gap between germline ends came to 8 bases. The CDR3 totals 14 residues. Germline V gene data show CDR1 as MNHEY and CDR2 as SMNVEV (reference sequence). The CDR3 sequence is CASSLNSLQETQYF. The DNA of the CDR3 is TGTGCCAGCAGTTTAAACTCCCTCCAAGAGACCCAGTACTTC.

The chain links TRBV27 to TRBJ2-2, with no clear D. The germline V and J ends were trimmed by 3 bases and 2 bases, with 22 bases remaining between them. CDR1 and CDR2 from the germline V gene are MNHEY and SMNVEV (reference sequence). CDR3 length equals 19 residues. The CDR3 nucleotides read TGTGCCAGCAGTTTCCTTCGGCTCTTAGTACAACCAAACACCGGGGAGCTGTTTTTT. Its translation: CASSFLRLLVQPNTGELFF.

DNA for the CDR3: TGCGCCAGCAGCTTGAGGCCAGGCCCAACAGCTAACTATGGCTACACCTTC. Its protein product is CASSLRPGPTANYGYTF. The chain has TRBV5-1 and TRBJ1-2; D gene uncertain. V gave up 1 base and J gave up 0 bases, with 16 bases separating them. Germline CDR1 reads SGHRS; CDR2 reads YFSETQ. There are 17 residues in the CDR3.

J is TRBJ1-4 and V is TRBV6-1, with 7 positions matching TRBD1. The CDR3 is 15 amino acids. CDR1 is MNHNS, CDR2 SASEGT, per germline. Germline trimming cut 3 bases from V and 5 bases from J; bases unmatched to any gene: 6. DNA for the CDR3: TGTGCCAGCAGTGAGGGACAGTCTTCAAATGAAAAACTGTTTTTT. Protein sequence: CASSEGQSSNEKLFF.

The chain employs TRBV4-2 and TRBJ2-7; 10 bases map to TRBD2. V shed 3 bases and J 0 bases; nucleotides not matched to a gene: 8. Germline V gives CDR1 LGHNA, CDR2 YNFKEQ. The CDR3 length is 17 residues. CDR3 DNA: TGTGCCAGCAGCCAGAAAGCCGGGACTAGCGACTCCTACGAGCAGTACTTC. Encoded protein: CASSQKAGTSDSYEQYF.

The rearrangement uses TRBV19 and TRBJ2-1; D not resolved. There are 15 residues in the CDR3. The V gene lost 5 bases and the J gene lost 1 base, with 12 bases spanning the gap. Germline CDR1 and CDR2: LNHDA and SQIVND (reference sequence). CDR3 coding DNA: TGTGCCAGTAGTGAAAGTGAGAGGTCCTACAATGAGCAGTTCTTC. Its translation: CASSESERSYNEQFF. Full variable domain (remainder filled in from reference TRBV19 and TRBJ2-1): DGGITQSPKYLFRKEGQNVTLSCEQNLNHDAMYWYRQDPGQGLRLIYYSQIVNDFQKGDIAEGYSVSREKKESFPLTVTSAQKNPTAFYLCASSESERSYNEQFFGPGTRLTVL.

The chain is built from TRBV5-1 and TRBJ2-3; D gene uncertain. This CDR3 has 15 residues. V gave up 3 bases and J gave up 4 bases, with 15 bases separating them. Germline V gives CDR1 SGHRS, CDR2 YFSETQ. CDR3 nucleotide sequence: TGCGCCAGCAGCTCGGTTCTGAGGTCCGCAGATACGCAGTATTTT. It specifies CASSSVLRSADTQYF.

The rearrangement links TRBV28 to TRBJ1-5; 8 bases map to TRBD1. V trimming: 4 bases; J trimming: 7 bases; junction bases outside the gene matches: 3. CDR1 and CDR2 (germline): MDHEN, SYDVKM. CDR3 size: 13 residues. The CDR3 sequence: CASSSRGPQPQHF. The CDR3 bases are TGTGCCAGCAGTTCCAGGGGGCCCCAGCCCCAGCATTTT.

V usage is TRBV4-3 and J usage is TRBJ2-5; 13 bases map to TRBD2. The V gene end was trimmed by 4 bases and the J gene end by 5 bases; junction bases not matched to a gene: 19. The CDR3 contains 20 residues. Germline lookup yields CDR1 LGHNA and CDR2 YSLEER. CDR3 in amino acids: CASSPRCVDDGLAGAETQYF. The CDR3 DNA reads TGCGCCAGCAGCCCCAGGTGTGTCGATGACGGACTAGCGGGAGCTGAGACCCAGTACTTC.

A single count supports this clone. This chain links TRBV25-1 with TRBJ1-2; 7 bases are a match to TRBD1. The V segment lost 4 bases and the J segment 7 bases; nucleotides outside the gene matches: 9. Germline-derived CDR1 and CDR2 are MGHDK and SYGVNS. This CDR3 region has 14 residues. The CDR3 loop reads CASSAEGARVGYTF. The CDR3 DNA is TGTGCCAGCAGTGCCGAGGGGGCCAGGGTTGGCTACACCTTC.

This clone is a singleton in its sample. The chain couples TRBV6-4 to TRBJ1-1; D gene ambiguous. Trimming pared 4 bases from V and 2 bases from J, leaving 17 bases between. This CDR3 comprises 16 residues. In germline, CDR1 is MRHNA, CDR2 SNTAGT. CDR3 bases: TGTGCCAGCAGTGTCTCCGGAGGGATCCTCAACACTGAAGCTTTCTTT. Translated: CASSVSGGILNTEAFF.

The CDR3 bases are TGTGCCAGCAGACTAAGAACAGGCTTAGGAGCAGATACGCAGTATTTT. Residues: CASRLRTGLGADTQYF. The chain has TRBV27 and TRBJ2-3, with TRBD1 as a possible D gene (5 bases). V was pared by 6 bases and J by 4 bases, with 20 bases between. This CDR3 comprises 16 residues. Germline CDR1 is MNHEY and CDR2 is SMNVEV (reference sequence).

The chain carries TRBV28 and TRBJ1-5; TRBD1 aligns across 7 bases. V shed 6 bases and J 6 bases; nucleotides not matched to a gene: 8. This CDR3 comprises 14 residues. Per germline, CDR1 MDHEN and CDR2 SYDVKM. This CDR3 reads CASSEEGAFQPQHF. CDR3 bases: TGTGCCAGCAGCGAGGAGGGGGCTTTTCAGCCCCAGCATTTT.

This chain joins TRBV30 and TRBJ1-6; D gene uncertain. V was trimmed by 3 bases and J by 0 bases, leaving 6 bases between them. Germline V gene sequence: CDR1 GTSNPN, CDR2 SVGIG (reference sequence). The CDR3 is 14 residues long. CDR3 bases: TGTGCCTGGAGCCTGAGCTCCTATAATTCACCCCTCCACTTT. Translating it yields CAWSLSSYNSPLHF. The whole variable domain, filled in from reference TRBV30 and TRBJ1-6, reads SQTIHQWPATLVQPVGSPLSLECTVEGTSNPNLYWYRQAAGRGLQLLFYSVGIGQISSEVPQNLSASRPQDRQFILSSKKLLLSDSGFYLCAWSLSSYNSPLHFGNGTRLTVT.

This chain connects TRBV5-1 to TRBJ2-7, with a weak D call TRBD2 (6 bases). The germline gives CDR1 SGHRS, CDR2 YFSETQ. CDR3 size: 17 residues. The V gene lost 3 bases and the J gene lost 0 bases, with 19 bases spanning the gap. For the CDR3, the DNA is TGCGCCAGCAGCTGGAGCCGGGACTCTCGGGGCTCCTACGAGCAGTACTTC. Protein product: CASSWSRDSRGSYEQYF.

This sequence joins TRBV28 and TRBJ2-1, with D unresolved. CDR1 is MDHEN, CDR2 SYDVKM, per germline. The V gene lost 6 bases and the J gene lost 7 bases, with 13 bases spanning the gap. This CDR3 region has 13 residues. This chain's CDR3 is CASRGQPGNEQFF. CDR3 nucleotide sequence: TGTGCCAGCAGAGGCCAGCCCGGGAATGAGCAGTTCTTC.

The J gene is TRBJ2-5, the V gene TRBV5-1; 12 bases match TRBD1. There are 15 residues in the CDR3. V lost 4 bases and J lost 1; bases outside the gene matches: 2. Germline lookup yields CDR1 SGHRS and CDR2 YFSETQ. The CDR3 DNA follows: TGCGCCAGCAGCGGGACAGGGGGCCGCCAAGAGACCCAGTACTTC. This translates into CASSGTGGRQETQYF.

The V call is TRBV5-1, the J call TRBJ2-7; no clear D. V was trimmed by 3 bases and J by 5 bases, leaving 12 bases between them. Germline V gives CDR1 SGHRS, CDR2 YFSETQ. The CDR3 extends over 13 amino acids. The CDR3 sequence: CASSSSASHEQYF. DNA of the CDR3: TGCGCCAGCAGCTCTTCGGCCTCTCACGAGCAGTACTTC. The full variable domain, completed using reference TRBV5-1 and TRBJ2-7, is KAGVTQTPRYLIKTRGQQVTLSCSPISGHRSVSWYQQTPGQGLQFLFEYFSETQRNKGNFPGRFSGRQFSNSRSEMNVSTLELGDSALYLCASSSSASHEQYFGPGTRLTVT.

This chain links TRBV7-3 with TRBJ2-2; 9 positions match TRBD2. The CDR3 runs 16 residues. Trimming took 5 bases from V and 4 from J; bases not matched to a gene: 8. The V gene's germline CDR1 is SGHTA and CDR2 FQGTGA. CDR3 sequence (DNA): TGTGCCAGCAGCCAAGGGTCTAGCGGGATCACCGGGGAGCTGTTTTTT. This codes for CASSQGSSGITGELFF.

The rearrangement links TRBV7-3 to TRBJ2-5, with a tentative D call TRBD1 (6 bases). The CDR3 is 14 amino acids. Trimming removed 5 bases at V and 5 bases at J, with 15 bases between. Germline V CDR1 and CDR2: SGHTA, FQGTGA. The chain's CDR3 is CASSLGAFSETQYF. Here the CDR3 DNA reads TGTGCCAGCAGCCTGGGGGCTTTCTCGGAGACCCAGTACTTC.

This sequence joins TRBV5-1 and TRBJ1-2, with 8 bases aligning to TRBD1. CDR3 length equals 15 residues. The junction had 5 bases not matched to a gene; V was cut back by 4 bases and J by 0 bases. Germline V gene lookup returns CDR1 SGHRS and CDR2 YFSETQ. The CDR3 DNA sequence: TGCGCCAGCAGCCCCAGGGGGCTTCCTAACTATGGCTACACCTTC. Translating gives CASSPRGLPNYGYTF.

The chain has TRBV7-9 and TRBJ2-2, with unresolved D. The CDR3 covers 15 residues. V lost 6 bases to trimming and J lost 2 bases, with 13 bases between them. CDR1 and CDR2 (germline): SEHNR, FQNEAQ (reference sequence). The CDR3 here is CASRPVPVNTGELFF. CDR3 nucleotides: TGTGCCAGCAGACCCGTCCCGGTTAACACCGGGGAGCTGTTTTTT.

The V and J genes are TRBV13 and TRBJ2-5; perhaps TRBD1 as D (5 bases). V was trimmed by 5 bases and J by 5 bases, leaving 12 bases between them. The CDR3 is 13 amino acids. The V gene's germline CDR1 is PRHDT and CDR2 FYEKMQ (reference sequence). For the CDR3, the DNA is TGTGCCAGCAGCACACTTGGGGCCGAGACCCAGTACTTC. Amino acid sequence: CASSTLGAETQYF.

The V call is TRBV9, the J call TRBJ2-1, with TRBD2 identical over 7 bases. The CDR3 is 14 residues long. Germline V gives CDR1 SGDLS, CDR2 YYNGEE. With 0 bases clipped from V and 8 bases from J, the junction kept 5 bases outside the gene matches. In DNA form, the CDR3 reads TGTGCCAGCAGCGTAGTTGGGAGGGCCGATGAGCAGTTCTTC. Translated, it gives CASSVVGRADEQFF.

The CDR3 DNA is TGCGCCAGCAACCGGGGCTCGCCAGGCACGACCCAGTACTTC. This encodes CASNRGSPGTTQYF. The genes are TRBV5-1 and TRBJ2-5, with D perhaps given as TRBD1 or TRBD2 (5 bases each). V lost 6 bases, J lost 7 bases, and 19 bases lay in between. Germline V gene lookup returns CDR1 SGHRS and CDR2 YFSETQ. CDR3 size: 14 residues.

The sample holds a few counts of this clone. The same CDR3 arises from other DNA sequences in this sample as well. This chain joins TRBV28 and TRBJ1-5; unclear D gene. The CDR3 has 13 amino acids. From germline, CDR1 is MDHEN and CDR2 SYDVKM. Trimming shortened V by 4 bases and J by 3 bases, and 7 bases separated the two germline ends. The CDR3 nucleotides are TGTGCCAGCAGTTCCAGAATCAATCAGCCCCAGCATTTT. It encodes CASSSRINQPQHF.

Note on this clone: A read error may be the cause here, since a much bigger clone is one base away. Within the sample, other DNA sequences also encode this same CDR3. The gene calls are TRBV5-1 and TRBJ2-5; D is uncertain. V was trimmed by 0 bases and J by 2 bases, leaving 5 bases between them. This CDR3 contains 13 residues. Germline lookup yields CDR1 SGHRS and CDR2 YFSETQ. The CDR3 nucleotides are TGCGCCAGCAGCTTGGGACGGCAAGAGACCCAGTACTTC. Its translation: CASSLGRQETQYF. Supplemented by reference TRBV5-1 and TRBJ2-5, the full variable domain reads KAGVTQTPRYLIKTRGQQVTLSCSPISGHRSVSWYQQTPGQGLQFLFEYFSETQRNKGNFPGRFSGRQFSNSRSEMNVSTLELGDSALYLCASSLGRQETQYFGPGTRLLVL.

This chain joins TRBV5-1 and TRBJ2-1, with 8 bases fitting TRBD2. The J segment lost 5 bases and the V segment lost 7 bases, leaving 11 bases of the junction unmatched. The CDR3 has 15 amino acids. Per the germline V gene, CDR1 is SGHRS and CDR2 is YFSETQ. CDR3 amino acids: CASRTRSGSDNEQFF. CDR3 bases: TGCGCCAGCCGAACTAGGAGCGGGAGTGACAATGAGCAGTTCTTC.

V and J are TRBV27 and TRBJ1-5; D is unresolved. The V end was cut by 4 bases, the J end by 0 bases, with 13 bases between. The CDR3 spans 16 residues. Germline CDR1 MNHEY, CDR2 SMNVEV (reference sequence). The CDR3 sequence is CASSSHSSNSNQPQHF. The CDR3 DNA sequence: TGTGCCAGCAGTTCCCACAGTTCCAATAGCAATCAGCCCCAGCATTTT.

V is TRBV28 and J is TRBJ1-4; unclear D gene. Germline CDR1 is MDHEN and CDR2 is SYDVKM. The CDR3 is 13 residues long. V lost 2 bases to trimming and J lost 14 bases, with 15 bases between them. The CDR3 loop is CASSLRGSWGLFF. The CDR3 DNA reads as TGTGCCAGCAGTTTAAGAGGGTCGTGGGGTCTGTTTTTT. The variable domain in full, with the rest retrieved from reference TRBV28 and TRBJ1-4, is DVKVTQSSRYLVKRTGEKVFLECVQDMDHENMFWYRQDPGLGLRLIYFSYDVKMKEKGDIPEGYSVSREKKERFSLILESASTNQTSMYLCASSLRGSWGLFFGSGTQLSVL.